This TCR beta chain was obtained from a study of blood T cell repertoires in COVID-19. The sample holds many counts of this clone. Authors' data handling: Using reference gene primer amplification, nucleated cell counts were estimated. Assay used: immunoSEQ multiplex PCR; TCRdb lists only in-frame clones, some missing. The DNA gave D and trimming, while V, J and clone size come from that table. In the table there are around 100,000 clones, roughly 80% of which are singletons. The CDR3 has 14 residues. V was trimmed by 6 bases and J by 0 bases, leaving 8 bases between them. CDR1 LNHDA and CDR2 SQIVND come from the germline V gene (reference sequence).

The TCR was taken from a man aged 50-59 years with active or convalescent COVID-19. The V and J genes are TRBV19 and TRBJ2-2, with TRBD1 as a possible D gene (6 bases). The sequencing sample was made of peripheral blood. The CDR3 protein is CASSAGANTGELFF. The CDR3 coding sequence is TGTGCCAGTAGCGCAGGGGCGAACACCGGGGAGCTGTTTTTT. The variable domain in full, with the rest retrieved from reference TRBV19 and TRBJ2-2, is DGGITQSPKYLFRKEGQNVTLSCEQNLNHDAMYWYRQDPGQGLRLIYYSQIVNDFQKGDIAEGYSVSREKKESFPLTVTSAQKNPTAFYLCASSAGANTGELFFGEGSRLTVL.